This T cell receptor (beta chain) came from a study of blood T cell repertoires in COVID-19. On the study more broadly: COVID-19 samples collected from the United States, Italy and Spain covered acute and convalescent phases.

CDR3 length equals 11 residues. V was pared by 6 bases and J by 6 bases, with 9 bases between. The germline gives CDR1 SEHNR, CDR2 FQNEAQ (reference sequence). TCRdb keeps only in-frame clones here, not all; method: immunoSEQ multiplex PCR. The sample records roughly 81,000 clones, around 90% being singletons. The sample was peripheral blood. The V gene is TRBV7-9, the J gene TRBJ2-7, with no clear D. This TCR derives from a young man with acute or convalescent COVID-19. This CDR3 is CASRGPGEQYF. The DNA for the CDR3 is TGTGCCAGCAGGGGCCCTGGCGAGCAGTACTTC.